The sequence of this T cell receptor (beta chain) was determined in a study of T-cell reconstitution after alpha-beta-depleted transplantation in children. The V gene lost 5 bases and the J gene lost 7 bases, with 8 bases spanning the gap. Germline loops: CDR1 LNHNV, CDR2 YYDKDF (reference sequence). This CDR3 spans 12 amino acids. Unique molecular identifiers were incorporated during preparation of the TCRbeta library. TCRdb fed the PCR reads into MiXCR, producing one record per CDR3 protein. The sample holds just under 550,000 distinct CDR3 sequences; about 16% are singletons and the top ten take around 3.3%. This clonotype was observed a few times.

The source was PBMCs from the stem cell graft donor, collected from the stem cell graft. This receptor was taken from a human donor who donated a stem cell graft to a child with acute lymphoblastic leukemia. The chain uses TRBV15 and TRBJ1-4; D ambiguous. The CDR3 loop is CATSVWSEKLFF. CDR3 nucleotide sequence: TGTGCCACCAGCGTATGGAGTGAAAAACTGTTTTTT.